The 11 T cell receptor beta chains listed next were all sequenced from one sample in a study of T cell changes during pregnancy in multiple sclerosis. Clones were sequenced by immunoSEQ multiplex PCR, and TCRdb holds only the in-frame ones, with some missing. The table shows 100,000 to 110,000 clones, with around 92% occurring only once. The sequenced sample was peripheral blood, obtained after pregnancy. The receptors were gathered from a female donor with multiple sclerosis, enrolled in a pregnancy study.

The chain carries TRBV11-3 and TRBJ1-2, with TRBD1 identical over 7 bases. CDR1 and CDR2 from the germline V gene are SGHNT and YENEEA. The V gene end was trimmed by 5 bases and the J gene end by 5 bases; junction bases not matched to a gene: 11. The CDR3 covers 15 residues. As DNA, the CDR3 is TGTGCCAGCAGCCCGGGGACAGATGGGGATTATGGCTACACCTTC. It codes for CASSPGTDGDYGYTF.

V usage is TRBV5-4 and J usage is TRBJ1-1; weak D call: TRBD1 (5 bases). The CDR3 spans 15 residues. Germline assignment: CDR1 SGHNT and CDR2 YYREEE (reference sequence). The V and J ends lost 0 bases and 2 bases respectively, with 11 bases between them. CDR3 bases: TGTGCCAGCAGCTTGGTGGGGCAGGGTAACACTGAAGCTTTCTTT. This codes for CASSLVGQGNTEAFF. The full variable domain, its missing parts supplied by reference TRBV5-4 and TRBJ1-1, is ETGVTQSPTHLIKTRGQQVTLRCSSQSGHNTVSWYQQALGQGPQFIFQYYREEENGRGNFPPRFSGLQFPNYSSELNVNALELDDSALYLCASSLVGQGNTEAFFGQGTRLTVV.

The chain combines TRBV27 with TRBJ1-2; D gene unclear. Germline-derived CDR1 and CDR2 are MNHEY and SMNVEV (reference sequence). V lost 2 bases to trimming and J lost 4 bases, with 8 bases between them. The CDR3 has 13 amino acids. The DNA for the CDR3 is TGTGCCAGCAGTTTACACCGCAGCTATGGCTACACCTTC. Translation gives CASSLHRSYGYTF.

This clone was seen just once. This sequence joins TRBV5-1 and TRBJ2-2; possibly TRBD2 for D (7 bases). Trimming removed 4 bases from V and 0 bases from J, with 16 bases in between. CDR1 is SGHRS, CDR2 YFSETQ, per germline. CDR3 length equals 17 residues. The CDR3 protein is CASSLSGGPANTGELFF. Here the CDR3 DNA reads TGCGCCAGCAGCCTATCCGGGGGGCCCGCGAACACCGGGGAGCTGTTTTTT.

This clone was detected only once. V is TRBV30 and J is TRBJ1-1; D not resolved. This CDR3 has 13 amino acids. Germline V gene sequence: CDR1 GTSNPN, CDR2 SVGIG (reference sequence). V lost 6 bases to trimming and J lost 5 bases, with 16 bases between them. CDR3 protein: CACYFKVGTEAFF. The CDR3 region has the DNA TGTGCCTGCTATTTCAAAGTCGGGACTGAAGCTTTCTTT. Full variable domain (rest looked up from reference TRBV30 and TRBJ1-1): SQTIHQWPATLVQPVGSPLSLECTVEGTSNPNLYWYRQAAGRGLQLLFYSVGIGQISSEVPQNLSASRPQDRQFILSSKKLLLSDSGFYLCACYFKVGTEAFFGQGTRLTVV.

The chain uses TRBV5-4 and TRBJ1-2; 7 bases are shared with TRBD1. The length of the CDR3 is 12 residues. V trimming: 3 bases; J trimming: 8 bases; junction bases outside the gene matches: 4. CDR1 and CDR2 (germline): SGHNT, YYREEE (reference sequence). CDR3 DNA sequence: TGTGCCAGCAGCTCAGGGGGTGACGGCTACACCTTC. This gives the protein CASSSGGDGYTF.

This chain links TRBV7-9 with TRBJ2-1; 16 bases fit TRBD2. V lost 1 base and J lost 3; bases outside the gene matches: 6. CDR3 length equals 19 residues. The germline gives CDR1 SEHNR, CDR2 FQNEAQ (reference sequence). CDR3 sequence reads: CASSLEGLAGGPNYNEQFF. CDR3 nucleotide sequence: TGTGCCAGCAGCTTAGAGGGACTAGCGGGAGGGCCTAACTACAATGAGCAGTTCTTC. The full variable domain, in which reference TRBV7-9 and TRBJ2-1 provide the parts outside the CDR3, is DTGVSQNPRHKITKRGQNVTFRCDPISEHNRLYWYRQTLGQGPEFLTYFQNEAQLEKSRLLSDRFSAERPKGSFSTLEIQRTEQGDSAMYLCASSLEGLAGGPNYNEQFFGPGTRLTVL.

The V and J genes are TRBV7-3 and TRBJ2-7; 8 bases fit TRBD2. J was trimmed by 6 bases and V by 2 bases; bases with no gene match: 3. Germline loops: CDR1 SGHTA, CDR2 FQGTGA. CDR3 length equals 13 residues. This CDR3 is CASSLAGGGEQYF. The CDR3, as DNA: TGTGCCAGCAGCTTAGCGGGAGGAGGCGAGCAGTACTTC.

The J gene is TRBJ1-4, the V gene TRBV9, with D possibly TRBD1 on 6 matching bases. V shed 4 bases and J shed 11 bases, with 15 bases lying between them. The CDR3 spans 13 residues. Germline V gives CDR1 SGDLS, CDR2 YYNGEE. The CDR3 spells CASSSPTGRKLFF. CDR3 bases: TGTGCCAGCAGCTCCCCTACAGGGCGCAAACTGTTTTTT.

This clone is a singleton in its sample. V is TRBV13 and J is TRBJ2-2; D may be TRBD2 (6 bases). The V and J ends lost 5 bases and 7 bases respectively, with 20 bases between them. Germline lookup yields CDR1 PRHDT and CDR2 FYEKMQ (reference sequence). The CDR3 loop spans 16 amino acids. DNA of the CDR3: TGTGCCAGCAGCGCCTCGGACGGGAGCGTGGTCGGGGAGCTGTTTTTT. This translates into CASSASDGSVVGELFF.

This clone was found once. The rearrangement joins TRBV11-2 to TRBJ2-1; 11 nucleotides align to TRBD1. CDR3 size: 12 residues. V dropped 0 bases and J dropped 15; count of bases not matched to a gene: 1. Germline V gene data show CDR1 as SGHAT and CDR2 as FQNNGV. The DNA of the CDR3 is TGTGCCAGCAGCTTAGAAGGGACAGGGGGGTTCTTC. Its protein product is CASSLEGTGGFF.